This TCR beta chain was sequenced in a study of T cell clones after liver transplantation. Study-wide background: Three of eight recipients were HCV-positive; others had non-autoimmune, non-viral indications.

Study-level findings and limits: Migration into the graft, not deletion, may explain lost graft donor-reactive T cells.

Unstimulated PBMCs were sorted into CD3+CD4+ and CD3+CD8+ populations. Between the trimmed V and J ends, which lost 5 bases and 7 bases, there was a span of 14 bases. The CDR3 totals 13 residues. Germline V gene sequence: CDR1 SEHNR, CDR2 FQNEAQ (reference sequence). The protocol was immunoSEQ multiplex PCR, while the TCRdb copy is restricted to in-frame clones and leaves out a portion. The sample comprises roughly 23,000 clones, 93% of which are singletons, and roughly 25% rests with the top ten. Of note for this clone: Antigen unknown.

The chain employs TRBV7-9 and TRBJ1-2; D gene ambiguous. The sequences come from CD8+ T cells from blood, collected around 25 months after liver transplant. This clonotype was sampled from a human patient who received a liver transplant. Some T cells may arise from the graft donor. DNA for the CDR3: TGTGCCAGCAGCGACCTATTGGATGGTGGCTACACCTTC. It encodes CASSDLLDGGYTF.